This TCR beta chain was found in a study of lymphopenia after photon versus proton radiotherapy (dated by TCRdb to about 2019). Notes on the research overall: Photon and proton radiation therapy were compared by the study for their immunological effects in patients with gastrointestinal tumors who developed high-grade lymphopenia. A cohort of about 22 patients with gastrointestinal tumors who received either photon or proton therapy and subsequently developed lymphopenia was included. The goal of the study was to describe how the two radiation modalities differ in their effects on the immune system.

Paper-wide results and their limitations: Relative stability during treatment was observed in proton-treated patients, whereas loss of naive T cells and TCR diversity and gain of effector/memory populations were observed in photon-treated patients. Across the cohort, an inverse correlation was found between a larger post-nadir drop in TCR diversity and overall survival time among patients who died. The authors looked at the survival association only in patients who died, and they framed better survival with proton therapy as a possibility rather than a demonstrated result. After the lymphocyte count nadir, photon-treated repertoires showed oligoclonal expansion, especially of CD8+ Temra cells, which drove the drop in diversity.

The library was built by means of the immunoSEQ multiplex PCR assay. T cell repertoires were profiled with deep sequencing of rearranged TCR beta loci together with multiparametric flow cytometry. Not all clones reach the TCRdb copy of this immuneACCESS table, which keeps in-frame sequences only. Checked studies attribute under half of the gap to unresolved V genes and leave the rest unexplained. The sample table lists roughly 49,000 clones, roughly 90% of them with a count of one. Roughly 18% of the sample lies in the top ten. V sheds 2 bases and J sheds 6 bases, leaving 14 bases between their ends. Including cysteine and phenylalanine, the CDR3 has 15 amino acids. The kept DNA is CDR3 alone, 45 bases in frame from the first base. According to the germline V gene, CDR1 reads LGHNA and CDR2 reads YSLEER. This clone was counted once. This clone's antigen is unknown. No clone much larger than this one lies a single base away; base qualities are absent.

This chain joins TRBV4-3 to TRBJ1-5; TRBD1 could be the D gene, as 6 bases match. The input for sequencing was peripheral blood, taken from a patient treated with photon-based radiotherapy. The receptor was derived from a woman aged 35 to 49 with cholangiocarcinoma. The CDR3: CASSQHTGSSQPQHF. The DNA sequence is TGCGCCAGCAGCCAACATACAGGGTCAAGTCAGCCCCAGCATTTT.